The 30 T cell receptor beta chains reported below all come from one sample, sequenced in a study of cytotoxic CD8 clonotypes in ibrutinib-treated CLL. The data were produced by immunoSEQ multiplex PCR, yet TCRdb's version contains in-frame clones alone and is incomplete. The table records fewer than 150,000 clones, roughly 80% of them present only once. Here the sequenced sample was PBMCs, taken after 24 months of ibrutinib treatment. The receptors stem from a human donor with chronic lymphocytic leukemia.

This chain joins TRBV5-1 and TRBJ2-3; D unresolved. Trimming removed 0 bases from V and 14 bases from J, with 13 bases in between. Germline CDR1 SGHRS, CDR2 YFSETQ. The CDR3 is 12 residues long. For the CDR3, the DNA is TGCGCCAGCAGCTTGGACCGCCCCCGGTGGTATTTT. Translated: CASSLDRPRWYF.

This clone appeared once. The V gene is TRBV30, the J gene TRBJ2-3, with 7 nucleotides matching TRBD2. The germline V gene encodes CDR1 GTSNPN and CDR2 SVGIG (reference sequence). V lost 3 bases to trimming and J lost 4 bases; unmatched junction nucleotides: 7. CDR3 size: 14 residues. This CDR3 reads CAWRVGGNADTQYF. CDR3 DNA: TGTGCCTGGAGGGTCGGGGGGAATGCAGATACGCAGTATTTT.

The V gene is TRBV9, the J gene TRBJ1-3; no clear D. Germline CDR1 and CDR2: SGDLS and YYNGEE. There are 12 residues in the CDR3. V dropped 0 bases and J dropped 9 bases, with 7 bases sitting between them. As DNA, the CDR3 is TGTGCCAGCAGCGTAGGGTTTGGCACCATATATTTT. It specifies CASSVGFGTIYF. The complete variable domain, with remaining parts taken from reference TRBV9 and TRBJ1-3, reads DSGVTQTPKHLITATGQRVTLRCSPRSGDLSVYWYQQSLDQGLQFLIQYYNGEERAKGNILERFSAQQFPDLHSELNLSSLELGDSALYFCASSVGFGTIYFGEGSWLTVV.

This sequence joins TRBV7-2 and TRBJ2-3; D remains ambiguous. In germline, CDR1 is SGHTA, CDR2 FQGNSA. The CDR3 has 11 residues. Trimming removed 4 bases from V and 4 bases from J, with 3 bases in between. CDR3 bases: TGTGCCAGCAGCTCGTCAGATACGCAGTATTTT. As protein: CASSSSDTQYF. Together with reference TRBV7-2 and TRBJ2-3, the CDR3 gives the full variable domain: GAGVSQSPSNKVTEKGKDVELRCDPISGHTALYWYRQSLGQGLEFLIYFQGNSAPDKSGLPSDRFSAERTGGSVSTLTIQRTQQEDSAVYLCASSSSDTQYFGPGTRLTVL.

This chain's CDR3 is CASSLAGQSTEAFF. In DNA, the CDR3 is TGCGCCAGCAGCTTGGCGGGCCAGAGCACTGAAGCTTTCTTT. The chain joins TRBV5-1 to TRBJ1-1, with unresolved D. Deletions cut 0 bases from V and 4 bases from J, with 10 bases between. The CDR3 is 14 amino acids. The germline V gene has CDR1 SGHRS and CDR2 YFSETQ. The whole variable domain, filled in from reference TRBV5-1 and TRBJ1-1, reads KAGVTQTPRYLIKTRGQQVTLSCSPISGHRSVSWYQQTPGQGLQFLFEYFSETQRNKGNFPGRFSGRQFSNSRSEMNVSTLELGDSALYLCASSLAGQSTEAFFGQGTRLTVV.

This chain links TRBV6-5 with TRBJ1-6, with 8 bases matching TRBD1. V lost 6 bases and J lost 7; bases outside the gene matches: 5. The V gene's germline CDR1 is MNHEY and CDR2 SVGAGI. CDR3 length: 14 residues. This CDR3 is CASRATGVNSPLHF. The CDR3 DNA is TGTGCCAGCAGAGCGACAGGGGTCAATTCACCCCTCCACTTT.

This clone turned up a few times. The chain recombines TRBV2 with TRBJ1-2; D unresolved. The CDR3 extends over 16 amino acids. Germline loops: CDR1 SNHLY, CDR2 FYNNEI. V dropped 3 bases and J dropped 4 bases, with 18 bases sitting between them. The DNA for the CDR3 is TGTGCCAGCAGTGAGATGCCCGGAGGGAACGGCTATGGCTACACCTTC. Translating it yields CASSEMPGGNGYGYTF.

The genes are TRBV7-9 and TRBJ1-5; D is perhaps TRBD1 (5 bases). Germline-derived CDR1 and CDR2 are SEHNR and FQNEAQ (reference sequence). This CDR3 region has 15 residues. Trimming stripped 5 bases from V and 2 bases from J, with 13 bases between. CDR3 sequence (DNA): TGTGCCAGCAGCGTTGGGACCGCGGGCAATCAGCCCCAGCATTTT. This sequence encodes CASSVGTAGNQPQHF. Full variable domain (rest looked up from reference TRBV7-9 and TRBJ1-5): DTGVSQNPRHKITKRGQNVTFRCDPISEHNRLYWYRQTLGQGPEFLTYFQNEAQLEKSRLLSDRFSAERPKGSFSTLEIQRTEQGDSAMYLCASSVGTAGNQPQHFGDGTRLSIL.

The CDR3 spells CASSLDYSSTNEQFF. CDR3 bases: TGTGCCAGCAGCTTGGATTATTCGTCTACAAATGAGCAGTTCTTC. This chain connects TRBV5-6 to TRBJ2-1; no reliable D call. The germline V gene encodes CDR1 SGHDT and CDR2 YYEEEE. With 0 bases removed from V and 7 bases from J, the gap between germline ends came to 14 bases. The CDR3 is made up of 15 amino acids.

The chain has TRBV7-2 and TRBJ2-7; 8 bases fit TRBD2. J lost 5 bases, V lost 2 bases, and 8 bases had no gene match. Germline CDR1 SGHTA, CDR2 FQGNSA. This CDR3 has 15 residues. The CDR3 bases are TGTGCCAGCAGCTTAACGGGCAACGGGGGGGACGAGCAGTACTTC. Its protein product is CASSLTGNGGDEQYF.

The CDR3 region has the DNA TGTGCCAGCAGCTCGGGACAGGAACGACCTAACTATGGCTACACCTTC. This sequence encodes CASSSGQERPNYGYTF. The gene calls are TRBV5-4 and TRBJ1-2; 8 bases line up with TRBD1. Germline V lookup: CDR1 SGHNT, CDR2 YYREEE (reference sequence). The CDR3 is made up of 16 amino acids. J was trimmed by 0 bases and V by 3 bases; bases with no gene match: 7.

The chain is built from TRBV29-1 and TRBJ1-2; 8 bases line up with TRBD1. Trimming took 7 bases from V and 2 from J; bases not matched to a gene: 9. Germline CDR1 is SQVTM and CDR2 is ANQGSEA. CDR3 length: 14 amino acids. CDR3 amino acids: CSALGTGGNYGYTF. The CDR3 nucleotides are TGCAGCGCCCTCGGGACAGGCGGAAACTATGGCTACACCTTC.

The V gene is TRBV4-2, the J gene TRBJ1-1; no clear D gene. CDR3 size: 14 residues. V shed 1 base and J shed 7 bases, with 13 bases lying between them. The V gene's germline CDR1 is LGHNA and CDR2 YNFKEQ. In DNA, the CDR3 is TGTGCCAGCAGCCAAGGACTATGGGAGGGTGAAGCTTTCTTT. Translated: CASSQGLWEGEAFF.

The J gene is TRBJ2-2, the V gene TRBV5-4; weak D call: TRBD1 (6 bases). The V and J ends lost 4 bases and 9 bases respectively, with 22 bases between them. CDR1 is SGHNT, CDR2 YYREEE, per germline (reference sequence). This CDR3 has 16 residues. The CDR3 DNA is TGTGCCAGCAGCCCTGTGGGGGCTGGACCGCGGCGGGAGCTGTTTTTT. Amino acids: CASSPVGAGPRRELFF. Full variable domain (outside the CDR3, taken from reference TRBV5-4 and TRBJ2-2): ETGVTQSPTHLIKTRGQQVTLRCSSQSGHNTVSWYQQALGQGPQFIFQYYREEENGRGNFPPRFSGLQFPNYSSELNVNALELDDSALYLCASSPVGAGPRRELFFGEGSRLTVL.

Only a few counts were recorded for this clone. Here the CDR3 reads CASSFNPVPEQYF. The CDR3 bases are TGTGCCAGCAGCTTTAACCCCGTCCCCGAGCAGTACTTC. This chain joins TRBV28 and TRBJ2-7; D is uncertain. The V and J ends lost 6 bases and 6 bases respectively, with 15 bases between them. The CDR3 extends over 13 amino acids. Germline V gene sequence: CDR1 MDHEN, CDR2 SYDVKM.

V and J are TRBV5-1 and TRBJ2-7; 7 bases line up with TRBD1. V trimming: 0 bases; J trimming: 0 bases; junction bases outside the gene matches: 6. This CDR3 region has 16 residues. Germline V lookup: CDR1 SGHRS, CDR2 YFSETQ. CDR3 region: CASSLALSGGSYEQYF. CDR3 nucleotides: TGCGCCAGCAGCTTGGCCCTCTCAGGGGGCTCCTACGAGCAGTACTTC.

CDR3 in amino acids: CASSLGSGTPYEQYF. Written as DNA, the CDR3 is TGCGCCAGCAGCCTCGGGTCAGGGACTCCCTACGAGCAGTACTTC. The chain joins TRBV5-1 to TRBJ2-7, with D possibly being TRBD2 (6 bases). CDR1 is SGHRS, CDR2 YFSETQ, per germline. This CDR3 region has 15 residues. V was trimmed by 4 bases and J by 2 bases, leaving 16 bases between them.

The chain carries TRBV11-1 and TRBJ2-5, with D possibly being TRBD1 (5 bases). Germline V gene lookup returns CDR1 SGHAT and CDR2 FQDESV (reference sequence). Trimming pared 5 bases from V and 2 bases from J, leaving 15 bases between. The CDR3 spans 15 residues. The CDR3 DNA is TGTGCCAGCAGCGTTGGCTCAGGGTCACAAGAGACCCAGTACTTC. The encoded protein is CASSVGSGSQETQYF.

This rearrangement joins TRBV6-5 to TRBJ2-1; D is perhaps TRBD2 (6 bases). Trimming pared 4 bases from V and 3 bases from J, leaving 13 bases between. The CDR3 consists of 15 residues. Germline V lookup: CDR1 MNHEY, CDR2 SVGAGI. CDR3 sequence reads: CASSSGTSDYNEQFF. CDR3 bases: TGTGCCAGCAGTTCCGGGACTTCAGACTACAATGAGCAGTTCTTC.

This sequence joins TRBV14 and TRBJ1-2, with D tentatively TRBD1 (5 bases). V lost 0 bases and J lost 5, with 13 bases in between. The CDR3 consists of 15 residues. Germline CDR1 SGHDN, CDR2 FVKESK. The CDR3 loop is CASSQDRWGSYGYTF. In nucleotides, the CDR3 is TGTGCCAGCAGCCAAGATCGATGGGGGAGTTATGGCTACACCTTC.

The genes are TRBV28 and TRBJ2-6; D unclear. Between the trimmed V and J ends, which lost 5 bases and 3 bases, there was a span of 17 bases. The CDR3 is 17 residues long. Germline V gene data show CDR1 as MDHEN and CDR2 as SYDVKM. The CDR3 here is CASSTPTRGDGANVLTF. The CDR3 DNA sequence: TGTGCCAGCAGTACTCCGACCCGAGGTGATGGGGCCAACGTCCTGACTTTC.

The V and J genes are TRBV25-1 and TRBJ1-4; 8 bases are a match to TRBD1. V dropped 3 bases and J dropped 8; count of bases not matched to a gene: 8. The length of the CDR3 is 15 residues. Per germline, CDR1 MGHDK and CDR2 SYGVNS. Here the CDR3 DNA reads TGTGCCAGCAGTGACCCAGGGGGCGCGGGAGAAAAACTGTTTTTT. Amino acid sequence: CASSDPGGAGEKLFF.

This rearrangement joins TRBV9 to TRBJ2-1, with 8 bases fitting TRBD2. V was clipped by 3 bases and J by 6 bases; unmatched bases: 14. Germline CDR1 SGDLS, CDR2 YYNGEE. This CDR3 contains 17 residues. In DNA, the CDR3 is TGTGCCAGCAGCGGACCTCGTTCCGGGACTAGTTTCAATGAGCAGTTCTTC. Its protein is CASSGPRSGTSFNEQFF. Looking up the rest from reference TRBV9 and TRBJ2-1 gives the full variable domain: DSGVTQTPKHLITATGQRVTLRCSPRSGDLSVYWYQQSLDQGLQFLIQYYNGEERAKGNILERFSAQQFPDLHSELNLSSLELGDSALYFCASSGPRSGTSFNEQFFGPGTRLTVL.

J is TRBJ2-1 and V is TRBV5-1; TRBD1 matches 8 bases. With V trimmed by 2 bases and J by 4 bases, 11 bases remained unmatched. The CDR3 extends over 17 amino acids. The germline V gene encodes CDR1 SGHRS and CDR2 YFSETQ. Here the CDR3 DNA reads TGCGCCAGCAGCTTACACTCCGGACAGGGTTCTTACAATGAGCAGTTCTTC. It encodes CASSLHSGQGSYNEQFF.

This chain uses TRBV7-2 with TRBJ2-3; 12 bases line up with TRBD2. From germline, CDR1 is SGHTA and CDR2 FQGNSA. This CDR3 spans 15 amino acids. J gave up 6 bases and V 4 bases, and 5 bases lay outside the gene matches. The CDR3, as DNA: TGTGCCAGCAGCTATCCCGGGACTAGCGGGGATACGCAGTATTTT. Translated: CASSYPGTSGDTQYF.

CDR3 region: CASSTRGGNTEAFF. In nucleotides, the CDR3 is TGTGCCAGCAGCACCCGGGGCGGGAACACTGAAGCTTTCTTT. The chain carries TRBV7-6 and TRBJ1-1; D may be TRBD1 (5 bases). Germline lookup yields CDR1 SGHVS and CDR2 FNYEAQ. The V end was cut by 5 bases, the J end by 1 base, with 11 bases between. This CDR3 contains 14 residues. Together with reference TRBV7-6 and TRBJ1-1, the CDR3 gives the full variable domain: GAGVSQSPRYKVTKRGQDVALRCDPISGHVSLYWYRQALGQGPEFLTYFNYEAQQDKSGLPNDRFSAERPEGSISTLTIQRTEQRDSAMYRCASSTRGGNTEAFFGQGTRLTVV.

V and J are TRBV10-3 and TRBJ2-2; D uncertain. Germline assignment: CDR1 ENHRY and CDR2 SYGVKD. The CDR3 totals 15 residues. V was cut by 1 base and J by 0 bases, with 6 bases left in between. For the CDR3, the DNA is TGTGCCATCAGTGAGTTGGTCTCGAACACCGGGGAGCTGTTTTTT. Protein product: CAISELVSNTGELFF.

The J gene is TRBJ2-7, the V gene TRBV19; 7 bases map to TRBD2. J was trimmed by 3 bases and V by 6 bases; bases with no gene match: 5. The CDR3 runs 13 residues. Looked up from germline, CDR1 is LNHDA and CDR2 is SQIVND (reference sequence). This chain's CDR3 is CASSPGGNYEQYF. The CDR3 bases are TGTGCCAGTAGCCCCGGGGGGAACTACGAGCAGTACTTC.

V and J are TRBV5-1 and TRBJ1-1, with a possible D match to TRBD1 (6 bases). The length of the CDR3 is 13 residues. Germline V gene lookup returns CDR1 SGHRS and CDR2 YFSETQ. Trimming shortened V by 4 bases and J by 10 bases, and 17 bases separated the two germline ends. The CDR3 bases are TGCGCCAGCAGCCCGGCAGGGGATTTGGGAGCTTTCTTT. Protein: CASSPAGDLGAFF.

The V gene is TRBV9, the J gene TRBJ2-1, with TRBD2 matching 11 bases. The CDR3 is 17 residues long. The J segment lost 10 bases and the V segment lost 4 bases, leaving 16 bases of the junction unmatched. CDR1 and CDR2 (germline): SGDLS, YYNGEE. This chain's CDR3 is CASSSRDSGGARGEQFF. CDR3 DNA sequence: TGTGCCAGCAGCTCTCGGGATAGCGGGGGGGCCCGGGGCGAGCAGTTCTTC.